The 15 T cell receptor beta chains in this list originate from one sample, sequenced in a study of cytomegalovirus exposure and HLA in healthy donors. Produced via immunoSEQ multiplex PCR; TCRdb's table is partial and in-frame only. Among approximately 65,000 clones, 85% to 95% were seen once, and the ten largest hold about 5%. The specimen was PBMCs. The receptors were gathered from a young man in good health and CMV-seropositive.

The V gene is TRBV6-6, the J gene TRBJ2-7; D might be TRBD1 (6 bases). This CDR3 is 14 amino acids long. CDR1 MNHNY and CDR2 SVGAGI come from the germline V gene (reference sequence). V was clipped by 6 bases and J by 2 bases, with 14 bases between them. The CDR3 loop is CASRTQGNAYEQYF. Here the CDR3 DNA reads TGTGCCAGCAGAACACAGGGAAACGCCTACGAGCAGTACTTC.

The CDR3 here is CASNRGSLSYEQYF. CDR3 in DNA: TGTGCCAGCAATCGCGGGAGCCTCTCCTACGAGCAGTACTTC. The chain is built from TRBV6-5 and TRBJ2-7, with TRBD2 identical over 7 bases. The CDR3 extends over 14 amino acids. With V trimmed by 7 bases and J by 0 bases, 6 bases remained unmatched. Germline CDR1 and CDR2: MNHEY and SVGAGI.

The chain is built from TRBV10-1 and TRBJ2-1; 9 nucleotides line up with TRBD2. This CDR3 spans 15 amino acids. The J segment lost 8 bases and the V segment lost 3 bases, leaving 8 bases of the junction unmatched. CDR1 and CDR2 (germline): WNHNN, SYGVQD (reference sequence). The CDR3 DNA reads as TGCGCCAGCAGTGACAGGGCGGGAGGGTTGGATGAGCAGTTCTTC. It encodes CASSDRAGGLDEQFF.

V and J are TRBV9 and TRBJ2-7; 7 bases fit TRBD1. The length of the CDR3 is 15 residues. The V gene end was trimmed by 4 bases and the J gene end by 0 bases; junction bases not matched to a gene: 7. Germline loops: CDR1 SGDLS, CDR2 YYNGEE. The CDR3 DNA reads TGTGCCAGCAGCAGAGGGACAGTGAGCTCCTACGAGCAGTACTTC. This sequence encodes CASSRGTVSSYEQYF.

The chain couples TRBV5-4 to TRBJ1-3; TRBD1 aligns across 8 bases. CDR1 and CDR2 from the germline V gene are SGHNT and YYREEE (reference sequence). Trimming removed 4 bases from V and 3 bases from J; junction bases left unmatched: 12. CDR3 length: 17 residues. The chain's CDR3 is CASSIAAGGSSGNTIYF. The CDR3 DNA sequence: TGTGCCAGCAGCATCGCCGCAGGGGGCTCGAGTGGAAACACCATATATTTT.

This clone was picked up one time. The chain has TRBV9 and TRBJ2-2; 10 positions match TRBD2. The CDR3 contains 16 residues. J was trimmed by 6 bases and V by 0 bases; bases with no gene match: 5. Per germline, CDR1 SGDLS and CDR2 YYNGEE. The CDR3 nucleotides read TGTGCCAGCAGCGTAGGGCTAGCGGGAGTTGCCGGGGAGCTGTTTTTT. This encodes CASSVGLAGVAGELFF. Using reference TRBV9 and TRBJ2-2 for the parts outside the CDR3, the full variable domain is DSGVTQTPKHLITATGQRVTLRCSPRSGDLSVYWYQQSLDQGLQFLIQYYNGEERAKGNILERFSAQQFPDLHSELNLSSLELGDSALYFCASSVGLAGVAGELFFGEGSRLTVL.

The chain combines TRBV7-3 with TRBJ2-3; TRBD2 aligns across 8 bases. The V gene end was trimmed by 0 bases and the J gene end by 1 base; junction bases not matched to a gene: 0. CDR3 length equals 15 residues. Germline CDR1 is SGHTA and CDR2 is FQGTGA. The CDR3 loop is CASSLTLAGTDTQYF. CDR3 nucleotides: TGTGCCAGCAGCTTAACACTAGCGGGCACAGATACGCAGTATTTT. Filled out from reference TRBV7-3 and TRBJ2-3, the complete variable domain reads GAGVSQTPSNKVTEKGKYVELRCDPISGHTALYWYRQSLGQGPEFLIYFQGTGAADDSGLPNDRFFAVRPEGSVSTLKIQRTERGDSAVYLCASSLTLAGTDTQYFGPGTRLTVL.

J is TRBJ1-2 and V is TRBV6-5; no clear D. Trimming removed 5 bases at V and 4 bases at J, with 5 bases between. The CDR3 loop spans 11 amino acids. The germline CDR1 and CDR2 sequences are MNHEY and SVGAGI. The CDR3 region is CASSVLYGYTF. As DNA, the CDR3 is TGTGCCAGCAGTGTCCTCTATGGCTACACCTTC.

This clone was seen once. The chain uses TRBV28 and TRBJ1-5; a possible D gene is TRBD1 (6 bases). V gave up 5 bases and J gave up 7 bases, with 24 bases separating them. Per the germline V gene, CDR1 is MDHEN and CDR2 is SYDVKM. The CDR3 runs 17 residues. In nucleotides, the CDR3 is TGTGCCAGCAGTGGGGGAGACCTCAGGGGCGCAGGGCAGCCCCAGCATTTT. Translation gives CASSGGDLRGAGQPQHF.

This chain links TRBV27 with TRBJ2-3, with 7 bases fitting TRBD1. Germline assignment: CDR1 MNHEY and CDR2 SMNVEV (reference sequence). V gave up 5 bases and J gave up 1 base; unmatched junction bases: 6. This CDR3 comprises 15 residues. In DNA form, the CDR3 reads TGTGCCAGCAGTGGTACAGGGGATGGCACAGATACGCAGTATTTT. Amino acid sequence: CASSGTGDGTDTQYF.

The chain employs TRBV6-1 and TRBJ2-7; 7 bases match TRBD2. This CDR3 has 14 residues. The germline V gene has CDR1 MNHNS and CDR2 SASEGT. V was clipped by 5 bases and J by 3 bases; unmatched bases: 7. CDR3 loop: CASSLSGKGYEQYF. CDR3 nucleotides: TGTGCCAGCAGTTTAAGCGGGAAGGGCTACGAGCAGTACTTC.

The V call is TRBV27, the J call TRBJ2-6, with TRBD2 matching over 7 bases. The ends lost 6 bases at V and 1 base at J; junction bases unmatched: 6. The CDR3 is 16 amino acids. Germline V gene sequence: CDR1 MNHEY, CDR2 SMNVEV (reference sequence). CDR3 residues: CASRRMGGSGANVLTF. As DNA, the CDR3 is TGTGCCAGCAGGCGAATGGGGGGGTCTGGGGCCAACGTCCTGACTTTC.

The rearrangement uses TRBV4-1 and TRBJ2-1; 8 positions match TRBD1. The CDR3 length is 16 residues. Trimming took 1 base from V and 0 from J; bases not matched to a gene: 2. The germline gives CDR1 MGHRA, CDR2 YSYEKL. The CDR3: CASSQGQGTSYNEQFF. CDR3 nucleotides: TGCGCCAGCAGCCAAGGACAGGGGACCTCCTACAATGAGCAGTTCTTC.

The rearrangement links TRBV7-6 to TRBJ2-7; 9 positions agree with TRBD2. The germline V gene has CDR1 SGHVS and CDR2 FNYEAQ. The CDR3 runs 16 residues. With V trimmed by 4 bases and J by 1 base, 8 bases remained unmatched. The DNA for the CDR3 is TGTGCCAGCAGCTCATTAGGACTAGCGAGTTCCTACGAGCAGTACTTC. This gives the protein CASSSLGLASSYEQYF.

The rearrangement uses TRBV11-2 and TRBJ2-7; D is undetermined. Between the trimmed V and J ends, which lost 5 bases and 2 bases, there was a span of 7 bases. The CDR3 length is 12 residues. Germline V CDR1 and CDR2: SGHAT, FQNNGV. The CDR3 DNA is TGTGCCAGCAGCCACCCTACCTACGAGCAGTACTTC. Translation: CASSHPTYEQYF. Complete variable domain (other parts from reference TRBV11-2 and TRBJ2-7): EAGVAQSPRYKIIEKRQSVAFWCNPISGHATLYWYQQILGQGPKLLIQFQNNGVVDDSQLPKDRFSAERLKGVDSTLKIQPAKLEDSAVYLCASSHPTYEQYFGPGTRLTVT.